The 2 T cell receptor beta chains listed next were all sequenced from one sample in a study of blood T cell repertoires in COVID-19. The method was immunoSEQ multiplex PCR; TCRdb's version includes in-frame clones alone and lacks a portion of them. Of 80,000 to 95,000 clones in the sample, around 79% were seen once. The source material was peripheral blood. Every receptor here comes from a woman older than 75 with acute or convalescent COVID-19.

V usage is TRBV18 and J usage is TRBJ2-7, with no clear D. Trimming removed 3 bases at V and 3 bases at J, with 12 bases between. CDR1 is KGHSH and CDR2 is LQKENI in the germline V gene. The CDR3 is 14 amino acids. In DNA, the CDR3 is TGTGCCAGCTCACCCGGTCATACCCTCTACGAGCAGTACTTC. As protein: CASSPGHTLYEQYF.

There are a few counts of this clone. This chain links TRBV7-9 with TRBJ1-2, with TRBD1 matching 9 bases. V lost 5 bases and J lost 8; bases outside the gene matches: 6. This CDR3 is 13 amino acids long. Germline lookup yields CDR1 SEHNR and CDR2 FQNEAQ (reference sequence). DNA of the CDR3: TGTGCCAGCAGCACACAGGGGGCGGGCGGCTACACCTTC. Its translation is CASSTQGAGGYTF.